Below, 16 T cell receptor beta chains from the same sample are listed, as sequenced in a study of blood T cell repertoires in COVID-19. The data were produced by immunoSEQ multiplex PCR, yet TCRdb's version contains in-frame clones alone and is incomplete. The repertoire includes approximately 36,000 clones, around 90% of them detected once, and less than 30% sits in the top ten. Sequencing was performed on peripheral blood. Source of these receptors: a man in his 60s with active or convalescent COVID-19.

V gene TRBV5-1 combines with J gene TRBJ1-5; a weak D match, TRBD1 (6 bases). Germline CDR1 is SGHRS and CDR2 is YFSETQ. This CDR3 is 15 amino acids long. Deletions cut 4 bases from V and 1 base from J, with 12 bases between. In DNA, the CDR3 is TGCGCCAGCAGCCCGGGACACTTGAGCAATCAGCCCCAGCATTTT. Its translation: CASSPGHLSNQPQHF.

The rearrangement links TRBV29-1 to TRBJ1-1, with 7 positions matching TRBD1. Germline lookup yields CDR1 SQVTM and CDR2 ANQGSEA. The junction had 5 bases not matched to a gene; V was cut back by 6 bases and J by 4 bases. The CDR3 runs 12 residues. CDR3 residues: CSVNPGGTEAFF. The CDR3, as DNA: TGCAGCGTAAATCCAGGGGGCACTGAAGCTTTCTTT.

The chain has TRBV28 and TRBJ2-7; unclear D gene. V lost 7 bases to trimming and J lost 5 bases, with 21 bases between them. The CDR3 is 15 residues long. From germline, CDR1 is MDHEN and CDR2 SYDVKM. The CDR3 nucleotides are TGTGCCAGCACCCCGTTTAACGCTCCTATCGACGAGCAGTACTTC. It is translated as CASTPFNAPIDEQYF.

V is TRBV28 and J is TRBJ2-7; 8 bases are shared with TRBD2. J was trimmed by 3 bases and V by 6 bases; bases with no gene match: 13. CDR3 length: 16 residues. The germline V gene has CDR1 MDHEN and CDR2 SYDVKM. CDR3 sequence (DNA): TGTGCCAGCAGAGATGAGCCTGGACTAGCAGACTACGAGCAGTACTTC. Amino acid sequence: CASRDEPGLADYEQYF.

The V and J genes are TRBV20-1 and TRBJ2-3; D call uncertain. Looked up from germline, CDR1 is DFQATT and CDR2 is SNEGSKA (reference sequence). CDR3 size: 15 residues. V shed 3 bases and J shed 0 bases, with 13 bases lying between them. CDR3 residues: CSASLRGASTDTQYF. The CDR3 DNA is TGCAGTGCTAGTCTTCGCGGAGCGAGCACAGATACGCAGTATTTT.

This chain joins TRBV5-1 and TRBJ2-1; 7 bases are shared with TRBD1. The CDR3 spans 13 residues. V shed 1 base, J shed 10 bases, and the junction held 5 bases outside the gene matches. CDR1 is SGHRS and CDR2 is YFSETQ in the germline V gene. The DNA of the CDR3 is TGCGCCAGCAGCTTGTTGACAGGGTGGGAGCAGTTCTTC. It translates to CASSLLTGWEQFF.

This clone was recorded a few times. The chain combines TRBV7-2 with TRBJ2-7; TRBD1 is a possible D gene (6 bases). In germline, CDR1 is SGHTA, CDR2 FQGNSA. The CDR3 has 13 amino acids. V dropped 4 bases and J dropped 1 base, with 8 bases sitting between them. The CDR3 region has the DNA TGTGCCAGCAGCTACAGGGTTTCCTACGAGCAGTACTTC. This sequence encodes CASSYRVSYEQYF.

The chain combines TRBV5-4 with TRBJ2-2, with 11 bases matching TRBD1. Germline trimming cut 2 bases from V and 5 bases from J; bases unmatched to any gene: 2. Germline-derived CDR1 and CDR2 are SGHNT and YYREEE (reference sequence). This CDR3 spans 15 amino acids. DNA of the CDR3: TGTGCCAGCAGCTTAGGGACAGGGGGAACCGGGGAGCTGTTTTTT. Translated, it gives CASSLGTGGTGELFF.

This sequence joins TRBV3-1 (or the pseudogene TRBV3-2) and TRBJ2-7; 9 bases fit TRBD2. V shed 3 bases, J shed 0 bases, and the junction held 3 bases outside the gene matches. This CDR3 comprises 15 residues. CDR1 LGHDT and CDR2 YNNKEL come from the germline V gene (reference sequence). CDR3 nucleotide sequence: TGTGCCAGCAGCCACGGACTAGCGCGCTCCTACGAGCAGTACTTC. As protein: CASSHGLARSYEQYF.

This clone has a handful of counts. The V gene is TRBV6-5, the J gene TRBJ2-7; 8 bases fit TRBD1. The CDR3 totals 15 residues. In germline, CDR1 is MNHEY, CDR2 SVGAGI. J lost 2 bases, V lost 6 bases, and 9 bases had no gene match. This CDR3 is CASRPMGQETYEQYF. DNA of the CDR3: TGTGCCAGCAGGCCAATGGGACAGGAGACCTACGAGCAGTACTTC.

CDR3 DNA: TGTGCCAGCAGCCAAGATCCGCTATACGAGCAGTACTTC. It is translated as CASSQDPLYEQYF. The chain carries TRBV3-1 (or the pseudogene TRBV3-2) and TRBJ2-7; D unresolved. CDR1 and CDR2 (germline): LGHDT, YNNKEL (reference sequence). This CDR3 region has 13 residues. Trimming took 0 bases from V and 4 from J, leaving 7 bases between them.

The chain carries TRBV11-2 and TRBJ2-7; tentatively, D is TRBD1 (6 bases). The CDR3 is 14 amino acids. Germline lookup yields CDR1 SGHAT and CDR2 FQNNGV. The V end lost 2 bases, the J end lost 0 bases, and 8 bases lay between the germline ends. As DNA, the CDR3 is TGTGCCAGCAGCTTAAGGGACATCTCCTACGAGCAGTACTTC. It specifies CASSLRDISYEQYF.

This sequence joins TRBV6-6 and TRBJ1-5, with 7 bases fitting TRBD1. The germline CDR1 and CDR2 sequences are MNHNY and SVGAGI (reference sequence). V shed 6 bases, J shed 3 bases, and the junction held 5 bases outside the gene matches. The CDR3 has 14 residues. The CDR3 spells CASRTGEVNQPQHF. In nucleotides, the CDR3 is TGTGCCAGCAGAACAGGGGAGGTCAATCAGCCCCAGCATTTT.

This chain connects TRBV28 to TRBJ2-3; 12 nucleotides align to TRBD1. CDR1 MDHEN and CDR2 SYDVKM come from the germline V gene. The junction had 4 bases not matched to a gene; V was cut back by 5 bases and J by 4 bases. There are 15 residues in the CDR3. In DNA form, the CDR3 reads TGTGCCAGCAGTACCGGGACAGGGGGCGCAGATACGCAGTATTTT. Protein product: CASSTGTGGADTQYF.

V and J are TRBV30 and TRBJ1-5; 9 nucleotides agree with TRBD1. The CDR3 has 15 amino acids. V was clipped by 1 base and J by 0 bases; unmatched bases: 1. CDR1 GTSNPN and CDR2 SVGIG come from the germline V gene (reference sequence). The CDR3 bases are TGTGCCTGGAGTGCGGGACAGGGTAGCAATCAGCCCCAGCATTTT. It is translated as CAWSAGQGSNQPQHF.

The J gene is TRBJ2-1, the V gene TRBV25-1; 8 bases map to TRBD2. The germline CDR1 and CDR2 sequences are MGHDK and SYGVNS. The CDR3 contains 16 residues. V lost 6 bases and J lost 0; bases outside the gene matches: 7. In DNA form, the CDR3 reads TGTGCCAGCAGATCGACTAGCGAGAGCTCCTACAATGAGCAGTTCTTC. Translated, it gives CASRSTSESSYNEQFF.